Below, one T cell receptor beta chain is given with its context. A junction end diverges from the germline sequence, so it may reflect a read error. The entry originates in a study of control samples from healthy donors and cancer patients. Germline lookup yields CDR1 SGHNT and CDR2 YYREEE (reference sequence). The CDR3 covers 13 residues. Only in-frame clones appear in the TCRdb table, and some are missing; sequencing was by immunoSEQ multiplex PCR. The table has under 300,000 clones, roughly four fifths seen once. The sequence came from an older woman with lung cancer. The chain carries TRBV5-4 and TRBJ1-1; perhaps TRBD1 as D (6 bases). Sequencing used PBMCs. The CDR3 spells CASSLDREGETFF. The CDR3 DNA sequence: TGTGCCAGCAGCTTGGACAGGGAGGGTGAAACTTTCTTT.